This TCR beta chain is drawn from a study of shared clonotypes between healthy human individuals. Study results and limitations: Naive CD4 clonotype sharing across several donors was about 5%. Few donors limited the genetic and exposure-history diversity represented.

The germline CDR1 and CDR2 sequences are SGHTA and FQGNSA. This CDR3 spans 15 amino acids. V lost 5 bases, J lost 4 bases, and 15 bases lay in between. Genomic DNA per cell subset filled all wells of several immunoSEQ plates. TCRdb keeps only in-frame clones here, not all; method: immunoSEQ multiplex PCR. This table has 2 million to 2.5 million clones, roughly 94% appearing once. Positive CCR7 selection of CD45RO-negative cells yielded the naive CD8 cells, and terminally differentiated effector memory CD45RA+ cells were excluded. Details on this clone: No antigen is known for it.

Sequenced input: naive CD8+ T cells sorted from blood. The J gene is TRBJ2-1, the V gene TRBV7-2; D gene unclear. The source is a man between 18 and 35 years old in good health. CDR3 in DNA: TGTGCCAGCAGCCCAAGCCGTGGGAAATACAATGAGCAGTTCTTC. This encodes CASSPSRGKYNEQFF.